The clone carrying this TCR beta chain was observed a few times. The antigen is unknown. This sample was taken from a study of blood T cells in healthy people across ages. Study results and limitations: Long-lived and aged donors differed, with more naive CD4+ cells and higher diversity in the long-lived.

The authors ran a second PCR of 7 to 11 cycles using a sample-barcoded 5' primer and a J-beta primer mix. A tag from a template-switch adaptor with 12 random nucleotides marked each cDNA molecule. MiXCR, applied by TCRdb to the 5' RACE reads, yields one record per CDR3 protein. This sample has fewer than 1.5 million distinct CDR3 sequences, with roughly 45% found just once. The sequencing sample was made of blood. This sequence was found in a woman aged 18-29 years in good health.

CDR3 sequence (DNA): TGTGCCAGCAGCAATCCCGGGACGGTAAACTACAATGAGCAGTACTTC. This encodes CASSNPGTVNYNEQYF. The genes are TRBV9 and TRBJ2-7; perhaps D is TRBD1 or TRBD2 (5 bases each). Germline-derived CDR1 and CDR2 are SGDLS and YYNGEE. Trimming pared 4 bases from V and 7 bases from J, leaving 24 bases between. The CDR3 sequence is 16 residues long.